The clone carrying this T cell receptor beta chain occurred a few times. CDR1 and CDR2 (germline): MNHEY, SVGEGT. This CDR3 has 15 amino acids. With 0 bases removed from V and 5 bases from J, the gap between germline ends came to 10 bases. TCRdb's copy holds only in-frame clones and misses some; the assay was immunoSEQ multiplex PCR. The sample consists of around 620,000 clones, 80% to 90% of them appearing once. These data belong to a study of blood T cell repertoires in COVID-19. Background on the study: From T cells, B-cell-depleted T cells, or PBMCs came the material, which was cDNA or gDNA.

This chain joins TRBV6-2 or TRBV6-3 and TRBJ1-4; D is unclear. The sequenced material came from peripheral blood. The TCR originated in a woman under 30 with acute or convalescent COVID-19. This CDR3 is CASSYSLSGNEKLFF. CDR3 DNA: TGTGCCAGCAGTTACTCGTTAAGCGGCAATGAAAAACTGTTTTTT.